What follows are 7 T cell receptor beta chains derived from one specimen sequenced in a study of regulatory T cells in long-lasting Graves disease. Time point denoted: persistent/refractory GD, antithyroid drugs over 5 years with positive TRAb. Generation of the TCR library employed RNA extracted from PBMCs. The TCR beta library used iRepertoire HTBI primers with Arm-PCR amplification of CDR3. TCRdb fed the multiplex PCR reads into MiXCR, producing one record per CDR3 protein. The sample includes 700,000 or so distinct CDR3 sequences, around 30% of them seen just once. The sample in question was peripheral blood mononuclear cells (PBMCs), obtained when the disease was refractory, from a patient treated with antithyroid drugs. These receptor sequences come from a female donor with Graves disease.

V gene TRBV6-1 combines with J gene TRBJ1-3, with TRBD1 as a possible D gene (5 bases). The V and J ends lost 6 bases and 2 bases respectively, with 17 bases between them. CDR1 is MNHNS and CDR2 is SASEGT in the germline V gene. The CDR3 contains 16 residues. CDR3 protein: CASSQGYPLTGNTIYF. The CDR3, as DNA: TGTGCCAGCAGCCAGGGTTACCCTTTGACTGGAAACACCATATATTTT.

Worth noting for this clonotype: Relative to the germline gene, one junction end is altered; a read error may explain this. The chain carries TRBV14 and TRBJ1-2; the D gene is possibly TRBD1 (6 bases). In germline, CDR1 is SGHDN, CDR2 FVKESK. This CDR3 spans 16 amino acids. The CDR3 sequence is CASSQDWGHLNYGYIF. CDR3 DNA: TGTGCCAGCAGCCAAGATTGGGGACACCTAAACTATGGCTACATCTTC.

In its sample, this clonotype was seen many times. This chain uses TRBV6-5 with TRBJ2-7; tentatively, D is TRBD1 or TRBD2 (5 bases each). Germline CDR1 MNHEY, CDR2 SVGAGI. The germline V and J ends were trimmed by 0 bases and 3 bases, with 15 bases remaining between them. The CDR3 spans 16 residues. Here the CDR3 DNA reads TGTGCCAGCAGTTACTCGCCGGGACGGACCTTCTACGAGCAGTACTTC. Amino acid sequence: CASSYSPGRTFYEQYF.

This rearrangement joins TRBV29-1 to TRBJ1-2, with D unclear. There are 13 residues in the CDR3. V gave up 7 bases and J gave up 1 base, with 13 bases separating them. Germline CDR1 and CDR2: SQVTM and ANQGSEA. The CDR3 sequence is CSARGWSNYGYTF. Written as DNA, the CDR3 is TGCAGCGCCCGAGGGTGGAGTAACTATGGCTACACCTTC.

This clonotype is a singleton in its sample. V and J are TRBV5-4 and TRBJ1-1; D is unresolved. This CDR3 is built from 15 residues. V lost 7 bases and J lost 3, with 19 bases in between. Germline CDR1 and CDR2: SGHNT and YYREEE (reference sequence). The CDR3 DNA reads TGTGCCAGCGGAACCTCAGGAAGGGCGGACACTGAAGCTTTCTTT. Its protein is CASGTSGRADTEAFF. The variable domain in full, with the rest retrieved from reference TRBV5-4 and TRBJ1-1, is ETGVTQSPTHLIKTRGQQVTLRCSSQSGHNTVSWYQQALGQGPQFIFQYYREEENGRGNFPPRFSGLQFPNYSSELNVNALELDDSALYLCASGTSGRADTEAFFGQGTRLTVV.

Worth noting for this clonotype: This may be a read error, as it is one base from a much larger clone. The rearrangement links TRBV11-1 to TRBJ1-1, with no clear D. Germline values: CDR1 SGHAT, CDR2 FQDESV (reference sequence). CDR3 length: 14 residues. CDR3 nucleotides: TGTGCCAGCAGTACCTTCAGGTTGAACACTGAAGCTCTCTTT. Amino acid sequence: CASSTFRLNTEALF.

The chain has TRBV19 and TRBJ2-5, with 7 bases identical to TRBD1. The CDR3 spans 15 residues. V trimming: 6 bases; J trimming: 5 bases; junction bases outside the gene matches: 12. CDR1 is LNHDA, CDR2 SQIVND, per germline (reference sequence). The CDR3 is CASRTGPGIRETQYF. CDR3 bases: TGTGCCAGTAGGACAGGGCCAGGTATCAGGGAGACCCAGTACTTC. Based on the CDR3 plus reference TRBV19 and TRBJ2-5, the full variable domain is DGGITQSPKYLFRKEGQNVTLSCEQNLNHDAMYWYRQDPGQGLRLIYYSQIVNDFQKGDIAEGYSVSREKKESFPLTVTSAQKNPTAFYLCASRTGPGIRETQYFGPGTRLLVL.